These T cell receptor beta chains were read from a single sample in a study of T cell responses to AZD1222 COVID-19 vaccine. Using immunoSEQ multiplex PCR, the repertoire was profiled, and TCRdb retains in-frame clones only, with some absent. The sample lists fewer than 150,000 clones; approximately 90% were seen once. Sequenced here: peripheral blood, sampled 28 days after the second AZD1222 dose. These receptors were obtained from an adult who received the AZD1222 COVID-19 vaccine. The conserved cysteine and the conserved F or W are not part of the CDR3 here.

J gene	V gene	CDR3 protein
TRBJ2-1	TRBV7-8	ASSLGGTSVNEQF
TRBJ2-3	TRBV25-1	ASSPTMADTQY
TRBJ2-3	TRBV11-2	ASSLVSSGETTDTQY
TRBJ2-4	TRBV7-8	ASSLVPGRGRDIQY
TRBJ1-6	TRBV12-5	ASGLGQQNSPLH
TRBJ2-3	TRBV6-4	ASSPGVGTDTQY
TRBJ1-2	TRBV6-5	ASSQGGGYT
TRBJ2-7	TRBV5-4	ASSSDSEQY
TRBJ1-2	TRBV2	ASTVNYGYT
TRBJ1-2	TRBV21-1	ASSIPRGGYSYGYT
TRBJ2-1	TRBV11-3	ASSLGSGGGKSSYNEQF
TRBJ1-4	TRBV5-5	ASSVVGSANEKLF
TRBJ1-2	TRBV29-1	SVFLTGNYGYT
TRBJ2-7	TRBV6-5	ASSSGSYEQY
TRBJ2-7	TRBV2	ASRATGTLYEQY
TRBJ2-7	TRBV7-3	ASSPDRVTSHEQY
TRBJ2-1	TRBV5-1	ASSFDNNEQF
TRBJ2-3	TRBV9	ASSVGRLAISTDTQY
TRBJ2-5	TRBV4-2	ASSQVLKETQY
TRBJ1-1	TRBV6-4	ASRGQMNTEAF
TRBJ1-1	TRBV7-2	ASSFNWDGTEAF
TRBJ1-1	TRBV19	ASSIRDRYTEAF
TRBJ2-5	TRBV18	ASSPLAGGKETQY
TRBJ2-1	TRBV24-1	ATSWDRGDNEQF
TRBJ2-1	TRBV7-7	ASSRDSKDEQF
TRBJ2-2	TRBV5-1	ASSLAQGSTGELF
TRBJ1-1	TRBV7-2	ASSLTGLTEAF
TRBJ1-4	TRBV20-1	SASMERLATNEKLF
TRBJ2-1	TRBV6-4	ASSGGDGDEQF
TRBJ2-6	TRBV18	ASSPRVIIFGAGNSGANVLT
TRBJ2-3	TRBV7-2	ASRLRTDTQY
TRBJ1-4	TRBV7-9	ASSLIGATNEKLF
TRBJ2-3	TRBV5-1	ASSSGSTDTQY
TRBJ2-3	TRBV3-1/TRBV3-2	ASSNSYRLSTDTQY
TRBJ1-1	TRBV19	ASLQGPSEAF
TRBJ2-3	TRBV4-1	ASSQRAGTDTQY
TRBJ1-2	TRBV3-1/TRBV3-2	ASSSPSALGCGYT
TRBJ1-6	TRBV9	ASSASTGTNSPLH
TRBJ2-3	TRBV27	ASTFRGRTDTQY
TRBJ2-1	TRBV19	ASSTGGGPSYNEQF
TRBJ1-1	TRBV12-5	ASGLVDAGVFGTEAF
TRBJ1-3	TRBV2	ASSGSRGNTIY
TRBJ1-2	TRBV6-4	ASSDSSRGQTNYGYT
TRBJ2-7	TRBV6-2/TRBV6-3	ASSSQGGPYEQY
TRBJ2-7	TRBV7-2	ASSRPLYEQY
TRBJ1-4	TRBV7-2	ASSLEGLAEKLF